A single sample gave rise to the 25 T cell receptor beta chains below, sequenced in a study of T-cell reconstitution after alpha-beta-depleted transplantation in children. For TCRbeta, the library was prepared with unique molecular identifiers. TCRdb re-derived calls from the PCR reads in MiXCR, one entry per CDR3 protein. The data contain around 600,000 distinct CDR3 sequences, about 10% of them singletons. The sample was PBMCs from the stem cell graft donor, taken from the stem cell graft. These receptors were obtained from a human donor who donated a stem cell graft to a child with acute myeloid leukemia.

This clonotype has more than one count but fewer than ten. This chain links TRBV30 with TRBJ2-7; D is possibly TRBD1 (6 bases). Trimming stripped 3 bases from V and 0 bases from J, with 12 bases between. The CDR3 contains 14 residues. Germline V gives CDR1 GTSNPN, CDR2 SVGIG (reference sequence). The CDR3 loop is CAWRYGQSSYEQYF. CDR3 sequence (DNA): TGTGCCTGGAGATACGGACAGAGCTCCTACGAGCAGTACTTC.

The gene calls are TRBV29-1 and TRBJ2-5; D is perhaps TRBD1 (5 bases). V lost 2 bases and J lost 6, with 13 bases in between. The germline gives CDR1 SQVTM, CDR2 ANQGSEA. This CDR3 is built from 13 residues. CDR3 in DNA: TGCAGCGTTGAAAGGCAGGGTCTTCAGACCCAGTACTTC. Translated: CSVERQGLQTQYF.

Ten or more counts support this clonotype. The chain couples TRBV14 to TRBJ2-1; 11 nucleotides line up with TRBD2. Germline loops: CDR1 SGHDN, CDR2 FVKESK. There are 17 residues in the CDR3. Trimming cost V 0 bases and J 8 bases; bases outside gene matches: 9. CDR3 bases: TGTGCCAGCAGCCAAGAATTTCGACTAGCGGGACGGGATGAGCAGTTCTTC. Translating gives CASSQEFRLAGRDEQFF.

This clonotype was seen many times. This rearrangement joins TRBV10-3 to TRBJ1-2; 8 nucleotides match TRBD1. The germline V gene encodes CDR1 ENHRY and CDR2 SYGVKD. Trimming removed 6 bases from V and 5 bases from J; junction bases left unmatched: 5. The CDR3 loop spans 13 amino acids. DNA for the CDR3: TGTGCCATCAGAGGACAGGGATTTTATGGCTACACCTTC. It encodes CAIRGQGFYGYTF.

The chain carries TRBV7-9 and TRBJ2-2, with D possibly being TRBD1 (6 bases). The CDR3 totals 15 residues. Germline CDR1 SEHNR, CDR2 FQNEAQ (reference sequence). The V and J ends lost 3 bases and 3 bases respectively, with 11 bases between them. The CDR3 loop is CASSFVQGYTGELFF. The CDR3 DNA reads TGTGCCAGCAGCTTCGTACAGGGATACACCGGGGAGCTGTTTTTT.

This chain uses TRBV10-3 with TRBJ1-2; no clear D. Deletions cut 2 bases from V and 4 bases from J, with 8 bases between. In germline, CDR1 is ENHRY, CDR2 SYGVKD. The CDR3 covers 13 residues. CDR3: CAISEVQSYGYTF. CDR3 coding DNA: TGTGCCATCAGTGAGGTGCAAAGCTATGGCTACACCTTC.

This clonotype has just a few counts. This chain links TRBV4-2 with TRBJ1-6, with D tentatively TRBD1 (5 bases). The CDR3 consists of 14 residues. Germline V gives CDR1 LGHNA, CDR2 YNFKEQ. The V gene lost 1 base and the J gene lost 14 bases, with 15 bases spanning the gap. In DNA form, the CDR3 reads TGTGCCAGCAGCCAAGTAAGCAGTTCGGACACCCTCCACTTT. Its translation is CASSQVSSSDTLHF.

CDR3 loop: CSAKRETQYF. DNA for the CDR3: TGCAGTGCTAAGCGGGAGACCCAGTACTTC. The gene calls are TRBV20-1 and TRBJ2-5, with a weak D call TRBD2 (5 bases). V lost 4 bases to trimming and J lost 5 bases, with 5 bases between them. Looked up from germline, CDR1 is DFQATT and CDR2 is SNEGSKA (reference sequence). This CDR3 region has 10 residues.

This sequence joins TRBV7-6 and TRBJ1-2; TRBD1 aligns across 8 bases. Germline CDR1 SGHVS, CDR2 FNYEAQ. This CDR3 is 15 amino acids long. V shed 2 bases, J shed 5 bases, and the junction held 7 bases outside the gene matches. The CDR3 nucleotides read TGTGCCAGCAGCTTAAGCGACGGGACAGGTTATGGCTACACCTTC. The encoded protein is CASSLSDGTGYGYTF.

Concerning this clonotype: Given the absence of the conserved phenylalanine or tryptophan at the CDR3 end, a read error is likely. The V gene is TRBV7-2, the J gene TRBJ2-5; 8 bases line up with TRBD1. CDR3 size: 14 residues. Germline V gene sequence: CDR1 SGHTA, CDR2 FQGNSA. V was pared by 2 bases and J by 4 bases, with 3 bases of the junction left unmatched. As DNA, the CDR3 is TGTGCCAGCAGCTTACGGACAGGGATAGAGACCCAGTACTGC. This codes for CASSLRTGIETQYC.

This clonotype was counted a few times. V usage is TRBV4-1 and J usage is TRBJ2-5; possibly TRBD2 for D (5 bases). V was cut by 4 bases and J by 5 bases, with 17 bases left in between. The CDR3 is made up of 15 amino acids. Germline lookup yields CDR1 MGHRA and CDR2 YSYEKL. CDR3 in DNA: TGCGCCAGCAGCCGGGCGGGCTCCGGTCGGGAGACCCAGTACTTC. The encoded protein is CASSRAGSGRETQYF.

The chain uses TRBV25-1 and TRBJ2-5; 8 bases align to TRBD1. This CDR3 has 15 amino acids. CDR1 and CDR2 (germline): MGHDK, SYGVNS. Trimming at V came to 4 bases and at J to 2 bases, leaving 6 bases not matched to a gene. The CDR3 nucleotides are TGTGCCAGCAGTGCCCCAGGGGGCTTACAAGAGACCCAGTACTTC. It specifies CASSAPGGLQETQYF.

This clonotype was picked up a small number of times. This sequence joins TRBV29-1 and TRBJ2-5, with D hard to call. In germline, CDR1 is SQVTM, CDR2 ANQGSEA. This CDR3 has 12 amino acids. V gave up 7 bases and J gave up 2 bases, with 11 bases separating them. The chain's CDR3 is CSGLSGQETQYF. The DNA of the CDR3 is TGCAGCGGCTTGAGTGGGCAAGAGACCCAGTACTTC.

This clonotype was found many times. The chain combines TRBV20-1 with TRBJ2-1; 8 bases are a match to TRBD2. This CDR3 has 16 amino acids. Losses at the gene ends were 5 bases for V and 3 bases for J; bases not matched to a gene: 12. The germline CDR1 and CDR2 sequences are DFQATT and SNEGSKA (reference sequence). DNA for the CDR3: TGCAGTGCTCCTGCTCCTACTAGCGGCTACTACAATGAGCAGTTCTTC. Translation gives CSAPAPTSGYYNEQFF.

J is TRBJ1-2 and V is TRBV15, with D possibly being TRBD1 (6 bases). V was shortened by 5 bases and J by 7 bases, with 17 bases between the two germline ends. Germline V gene lookup returns CDR1 LNHNV and CDR2 YYDKDF (reference sequence). This CDR3 has 14 residues. Written as DNA, the CDR3 is TGTGCCACCAGCTCTCCTAAGGGGGGATCTGGCTACACCTTC. Its translation: CATSSPKGGSGYTF.

This clonotype turned up a few times. This sequence joins TRBV3-1 and TRBJ2-2; TRBD2 matches 8 bases. The CDR3 is made up of 16 amino acids. Germline V gives CDR1 LGHDT, CDR2 YNNKEL (reference sequence). V trimming: 4 bases; J trimming: 2 bases; junction bases outside the gene matches: 6. Here the CDR3 DNA reads TGTGCCAGCAGCCCTCGACTAGCGACCAACACCGGGGAGCTGTTTTTT. This codes for CASSPRLATNTGELFF.

This clonotype was detected only a few times. The J gene is TRBJ2-5, the V gene TRBV18, with D tentatively TRBD1 (5 bases). There are 15 residues in the CDR3. The V end was cut by 3 bases, the J end by 5 bases, with 16 bases between. Germline V gene sequence: CDR1 KGHSH, CDR2 LQKENI. CDR3 in amino acids: CASSPLQGMRETQYF. CDR3 sequence (DNA): TGTGCCAGCTCACCGCTGCAGGGTATGCGGGAGACCCAGTACTTC.

Ten or more counts support this clonotype. V and J are TRBV6-1 and TRBJ2-2, with 9 bases matching TRBD2. With 6 bases clipped from V and 4 bases from J, the junction kept 9 bases outside the gene matches. This CDR3 spans 16 amino acids. Germline CDR1 MNHNS, CDR2 SASEGT. The CDR3 DNA reads TGTGCCAGCAGCGATGCGGGGGGGCTGCTCACCGGGGAGCTGTTTTTT. Translated: CASSDAGGLLTGELFF.

This clonotype has a single count. This sequence joins TRBV18 and TRBJ1-1; D is perhaps TRBD1 (6 bases). The CDR3 sequence is 14 residues long. V was shortened by 3 bases and J by 5 bases, with 13 bases between the two germline ends. The germline V gene encodes CDR1 KGHSH and CDR2 LQKENI. CDR3 protein: CASSPLRGDTEAFF. The CDR3 nucleotides are TGTGCCAGCTCACCCCTGAGGGGGGATACTGAAGCTTTCTTT.

This clonotype was counted at least ten times. V is TRBV9 and J is TRBJ2-7, with 9 positions matching TRBD1. V was pared by 0 bases and J by 1 base, with 2 bases of the junction left unmatched. In germline, CDR1 is SGDLS, CDR2 YYNGEE. This CDR3 has 15 amino acids. As DNA, the CDR3 is TGTGCCAGCAGCGTAGCCGGGACAGGGTCCTACGAGCAGTACTTC. Residues: CASSVAGTGSYEQYF.

This clonotype was seen repeatedly, ten times or more. The DNA for the CDR3 is TGCAGTGCTCCGGGACAGGGTGACTATGGCTACACCTTC. Residues: CSAPGQGDYGYTF. V is TRBV20-1 and J is TRBJ1-2; 9 nucleotides agree with TRBD1. Germline values: CDR1 DFQATT, CDR2 SNEGSKA (reference sequence). With 5 bases clipped from V and 3 bases from J, the junction kept 4 bases outside the gene matches. CDR3 size: 13 residues.

This clonotype was recorded many times. V is TRBV7-2 and J is TRBJ1-1; D may be TRBD1 (5 bases). The CDR3 is 16 amino acids. Germline V gene data show CDR1 as SGHTA and CDR2 as FQGNSA. The germline V and J ends were trimmed by 5 bases and 1 base, with 17 bases remaining between them. CDR3 in amino acids: CASSLQGNLGNTEAFF. The CDR3 coding sequence is TGTGCCAGCAGCCTGCAGGGAAATTTGGGGAACACTGAAGCTTTCTTT.

This sequence joins TRBV7-2 and TRBJ2-3, with D perhaps TRBD2 (5 bases). V lost 0 bases to trimming and J lost 2 bases, with 9 bases between them. The CDR3 totals 15 residues. Germline V gene lookup returns CDR1 SGHTA and CDR2 FQGNSA. CDR3 loop: CASSLAGSATDTQYF. The DNA for the CDR3 is TGTGCCAGCAGCTTAGCGGGGAGCGCCACAGATACGCAGTATTTT.

This clonotype has just a few counts. The chain uses TRBV15 and TRBJ2-7; D is unclear. CDR3 length: 13 amino acids. V was trimmed by 0 bases and J by 5 bases, leaving 8 bases between them. CDR1 is LNHNV and CDR2 is YYDKDF in the germline V gene (reference sequence). The CDR3 is CATSRDLANEQYF. CDR3 DNA: TGTGCCACCAGCAGAGATTTGGCCAACGAGCAGTACTTC.

This clonotype came up many times. The V call is TRBV6-2 or TRBV6-3, the J call TRBJ2-3; 7 bases are a match to TRBD2. Germline lookup yields CDR1 MNHEY and CDR2 SVGEGT. The CDR3 totals 15 residues. Trimming cost V 6 bases and J 0 bases; bases outside gene matches: 6. CDR3: CASSRIAGSTDTQYF. The CDR3 DNA is TGTGCCAGCAGCCGTATAGCGGGTAGCACAGATACGCAGTATTTT.